This T cell receptor (beta chain) was found in a study of blood T cell repertoires in COVID-19. V lost 3 bases, J lost 8 bases, and 16 bases stayed unmatched. The CDR3 covers 19 residues. Germline V lookup: CDR1 SGHRS, CDR2 YFSETQ. Repertoires were generated with immunoSEQ multiplex PCR, while TCRdb's copy carries only in-frame clones and drops some. Of about 220,000 clones listed, 83% are singletons. The sequencing sample was made of PBMCs or T cells enriched from blood (not recorded which). This sequence originates from a woman aged 35 to 49 who had been exposed to COVID-19. This chain connects TRBV5-1 to TRBJ2-1; 14 bases map to TRBD2. In DNA, the CDR3 is TGCGCCAGCAGCTCCTCGACTAGCGGGGGGGCTGCCATGTACCATGAGCAGTTCTTC. Protein sequence: CASSSSTSGGAAMYHEQFF.